The 8 T cell receptor beta chains in this list originate from one sample, sequenced in a study of CD8 T cells in Susac syndrome. cDNA came from 0.5 to 1 ug RNA primed by random hexamers. TCRdb reprocessed the immunoSEQ multiplex PCR reads with MiXCR, giving one entry per CDR3 protein. Of around 90,000 distinct CDR3 sequences in the sample, roughly 96% were seen once. The sample was CD8+ T cells from PBMCs. Source of these receptors: a human donor with Susac syndrome.

This clonotype showed up just a few times. The gene calls are TRBV27 and TRBJ1-5, with D hard to call. CDR3 length: 15 residues. V lost 5 bases to trimming and J lost 0 bases, with 11 bases between them. CDR1 is MNHEY, CDR2 SMNVEV, per germline (reference sequence). The CDR3 is CASSLGGNSNQPQHF. The DNA of the CDR3 is TGTGCCAGCAGTCTAGGTGGGAATAGCAATCAGCCCCAGCATTTT.

The table lists this clonotype with a count of one. The rearrangement links TRBV12-3 or TRBV12-4 to TRBJ2-7; 7 bases fit TRBD1. V trimming: 5 bases; J trimming: 1 base; junction bases outside the gene matches: 2. The CDR3 contains 13 residues. For the CDR3, the DNA is TGTGCCAGCAGTCCGACAGGGTCCTACGAGCAGTACTTC. Its translation: CASSPTGSYEQYF.

The V gene is TRBV29-1, the J gene TRBJ2-3; 10 bases are a match to TRBD2. Trimming at V came to 4 bases and at J to 2 bases, leaving 12 bases not matched to a gene. Germline V gene sequence: CDR1 SQVTM, CDR2 ANQGSEA. This CDR3 is built from 17 residues. CDR3 in amino acids: CSVGPLAGVGTTDTQYF. CDR3 bases: TGCAGCGTTGGACCGCTAGCGGGGGTGGGGACCACAGATACGCAGTATTTT.

The chain joins TRBV6-5 to TRBJ2-5; 8 nucleotides line up with TRBD1. Germline CDR1 is MNHEY and CDR2 is SVGAGI. The CDR3 is 17 amino acids. After removal of 0 bases from V and 1 base from J, the junction contained 7 bases not matched to a gene. This chain's CDR3 is CASSYSGTGLGQETQYF. In nucleotides, the CDR3 is TGTGCCAGCAGTTACTCGGGGACAGGACTGGGCCAAGAGACCCAGTACTTC.

Only one count was recorded for this clonotype. V usage is TRBV20-1 and J usage is TRBJ1-4, with unresolved D. CDR1 and CDR2 (germline): DFQATT, SNEGSKA (reference sequence). The germline V and J ends were trimmed by 6 bases and 4 bases, with 15 bases remaining between them. CDR3 length: 14 residues. In DNA, the CDR3 is TGCAGTGCCCTGGATGGGCAGGATAATGAAAAACTGTTTTTT. Translating gives CSALDGQDNEKLFF.

The chain is built from TRBV7-6 and TRBJ1-3; possible D gene TRBD1, 5 bases. Trimming stripped 4 bases from V and 6 bases from J, with 19 bases between. CDR1 and CDR2 (germline): SGHVS, FNYEAQ. This CDR3 spans 16 amino acids. The CDR3 region is CASSSRSGKGTNTIYF. The CDR3, as DNA: TGTGCCAGCAGCTCTAGGTCAGGGAAGGGGACAAACACCATATATTTT. The whole variable domain, remainder taken from reference TRBV7-6 and TRBJ1-3, is GAGVSQSPRYKVTKRGQDVALRCDPISGHVSLYWYRQALGQGPEFLTYFNYEAQQDKSGLPNDRFSAERPEGSISTLTIQRTEQRDSAMYRCASSSRSGKGTNTIYFGEGSWLTVV.

V usage is TRBV4-3 and J usage is TRBJ1-1, with no clear D. CDR1 LGHNA and CDR2 YSLEER come from the germline V gene. The length of the CDR3 is 15 residues. V lost 1 base to trimming and J lost 11 bases, with 20 bases between them. The CDR3, as DNA: TGCGCCAGCAGCCAAGTATTCCCCGCTATCTCCAAGGCTTTCTTT. This codes for CASSQVFPAISKAFF.

The chain employs TRBV4-3 and TRBJ2-1; D is ambiguous. This CDR3 has 15 amino acids. Per germline, CDR1 LGHNA and CDR2 YSLEER. Trimming cost V 0 bases and J 5 bases, with 11 bases left between them. The CDR3 bases are TGCGCCAGCAGCCAAGATAATGGGTGGCACAATGAGCAGTTCTTC. Its protein is CASSQDNGWHNEQFF.